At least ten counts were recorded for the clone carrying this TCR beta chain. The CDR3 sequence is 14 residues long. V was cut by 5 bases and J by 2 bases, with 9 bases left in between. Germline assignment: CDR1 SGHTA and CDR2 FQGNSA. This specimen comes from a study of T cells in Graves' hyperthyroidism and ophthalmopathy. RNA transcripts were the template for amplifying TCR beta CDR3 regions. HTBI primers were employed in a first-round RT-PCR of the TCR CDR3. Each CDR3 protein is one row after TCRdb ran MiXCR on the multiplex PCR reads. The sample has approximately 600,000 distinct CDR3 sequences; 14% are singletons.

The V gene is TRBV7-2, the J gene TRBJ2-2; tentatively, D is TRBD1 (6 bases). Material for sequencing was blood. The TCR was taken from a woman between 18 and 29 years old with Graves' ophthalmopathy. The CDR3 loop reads CASSRTANTGELFF. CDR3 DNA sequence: TGTGCCAGCAGCCGGACAGCCAACACCGGGGAGCTGTTTTTT.